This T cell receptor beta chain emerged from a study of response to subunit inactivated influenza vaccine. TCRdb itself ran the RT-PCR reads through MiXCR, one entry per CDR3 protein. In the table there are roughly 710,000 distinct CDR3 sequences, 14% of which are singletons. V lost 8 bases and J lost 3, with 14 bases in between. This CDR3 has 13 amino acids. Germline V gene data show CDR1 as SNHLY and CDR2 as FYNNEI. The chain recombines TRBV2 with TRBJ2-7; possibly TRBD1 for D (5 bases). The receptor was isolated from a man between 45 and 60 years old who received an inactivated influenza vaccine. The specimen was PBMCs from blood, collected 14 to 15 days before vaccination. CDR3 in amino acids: CASGAEFRYEQYF. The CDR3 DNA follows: TGTGCCAGCGGGGCAGAGTTTCGCTACGAGCAGTACTTC.